This T cell receptor beta chain appears in the sequencing data of a study of blood T cell repertoires in COVID-19. The wider study: Donors in the United States, Italy and Spain gave samples during acute or convalescent COVID-19. Sources were T cells, B-cell-depleted T cells, or PBMCs; the material itself was cDNA or gDNA.

Trimming removed 4 bases at V and 2 bases at J, with 13 bases between. The CDR3 totals 15 residues. Germline CDR1 is SGHTS and CDR2 is YDEGEE. Followed longitudinally, the Seattle patients had been enrolled during active infection. Data came from immunoSEQ multiplex PCR; TCRdb stores just in-frame clones and leaves some out. This sample has about 180,000 clones, with 70% to 90% found just once. The chain carries TRBV5-8 and TRBJ1-5; D may be TRBD1 (5 bases). The specimen sequenced was peripheral blood. The receptor was isolated from a man older than 75 with COVID-19, enrolled during active disease. The CDR3 sequence is CASSPPGVGNQPQHF. The DNA for the CDR3 is TGTGCCAGCAGCCCCCCGGGGGTGGGCAATCAGCCCCAGCATTTT.